This TCR beta chain came from a study of CD8+ T cells in alopecia areata. General study points: TCR sharing across patients was less clear than in mice, possibly HLA-related.

Trimming left V 7 bases short and J 4 bases short, with 15 bases between. CDR3 size: 14 residues. Germline assignment: CDR1 MNHEY and CDR2 SVGAGI. This clone was detected a few times. Its specificity is unknown. After isolation, RNA underwent reverse transcription to generate cDNA as the sequencing template. Sequencing was performed with immunoSEQ multiplex PCR; in TCRdb, only in-frame clones are kept and a portion is missing. The table records 140,000 or so clones, around 49% of them present only once. This chain links TRBV6-5 with TRBJ2-3; TRBD2 is a possible D gene (5 bases). Sequenced here: CD4+ T cells sorted from blood, sampled at week 0. The origin of this receptor is a human donor with alopecia areata. DNA of the CDR3: TGTGCCAGCACCCAAGGGTGGGAGTCAGATACGCAGTATTTT. Translated: CASTQGWESDTQYF.